These 32 T cell receptor beta chains came from one sample sequenced in a study of somatic mutations in cytotoxic T cells in rheumatoid arthritis. Produced via immunoSEQ multiplex PCR; TCRdb's table is partial and in-frame only. The sample holds 25,000 to 30,000 clones, around 86% seen once. Sequenced material: CD8+ T cells sorted from blood. These receptors were collected from an adult with rheumatoid arthritis.

This clone was observed a handful of times. The V and J genes are TRBV27 and TRBJ1-6, with 8 bases fitting TRBD1. Trimming removed 0 bases from V and 4 bases from J; junction bases left unmatched: 8. From germline, CDR1 is MNHEY and CDR2 SMNVEV (reference sequence). CDR3 length: 18 residues. The CDR3 reads CASSLSLPGGGYNSPLHF. The CDR3 DNA follows: TGTGCCAGCAGTTTATCGTTACCAGGGGGCGGGTATAATTCACCCCTCCACTTT.

This clone was detected only a few times. The chain employs TRBV19 and TRBJ2-1; 8 bases map to TRBD2. The CDR3 sequence is 13 residues long. Losses at the gene ends were 7 bases for V and 6 bases for J; bases not matched to a gene: 5. The V gene's germline CDR1 is LNHDA and CDR2 SQIVND (reference sequence). The CDR3 region is CASTLAGGNEQFF. DNA of the CDR3: TGTGCCAGTACCCTTGCGGGAGGCAATGAGCAGTTCTTC.

The chain employs TRBV4-3 and TRBJ2-1, with TRBD2 matching 10 bases. Germline assignment: CDR1 LGHNA and CDR2 YSLEER. J lost 3 bases, V lost 1 base, and 12 bases had no gene match. The CDR3 sequence is 19 residues long. The CDR3 loop is CASSQGGMGLAGVYNEQFF. In DNA form, the CDR3 reads TGCGCCAGCAGCCAAGGTGGAATGGGGCTAGCGGGGGTCTACAATGAGCAGTTCTTC.

The rearrangement links TRBV6-4 to TRBJ2-2, with D unresolved. This CDR3 has 13 amino acids. The V and J ends lost 2 bases and 1 base respectively, with 2 bases between them. In germline, CDR1 is MRHNA, CDR2 SNTAGT. CDR3 coding DNA: TGTGCCAGCAGTGACAAGAACACCGGGGAGCTGTTTTTT. Protein: CASSDKNTGELFF.

V usage is TRBV27 and J usage is TRBJ1-1; possible D gene TRBD1, 5 bases. Between the trimmed V and J ends, which lost 7 bases and 1 base, there was a span of 16 bases. The length of the CDR3 is 15 residues. The V gene's germline CDR1 is MNHEY and CDR2 SMNVEV (reference sequence). DNA for the CDR3: TGTGCCAGCATGGTTGGGGGTGGGGGGAACACTGAAGCTTTCTTT. This sequence encodes CASMVGGGGNTEAFF.

The chain uses TRBV9 and TRBJ2-7; 9 bases agree with TRBD1. Germline assignment: CDR1 SGDLS and CDR2 YYNGEE. Unmatched junction bases numbered 6, after V lost 0 bases and J lost 5 bases. The CDR3 is 15 residues long. CDR3 coding DNA: TGTGCCAGCAGCGTAGTAGGGACAGGGTATGACGAGCAGTACTTC. Translating gives CASSVVGTGYDEQYF.

The V and J genes are TRBV29-1 and TRBJ2-3; no clear D gene. The CDR3 length is 13 residues. The germline V gene has CDR1 SQVTM and CDR2 ANQGSEA. V shed 4 bases and J shed 0 bases, with 8 bases lying between them. The CDR3 DNA sequence: TGCAGCGTTGGCCTATCTAGCACAGATACGCAGTATTTT. Protein: CSVGLSSTDTQYF.

This clone was detected only a few times. V usage is TRBV4-1 and J usage is TRBJ2-7; D gene ambiguous. The CDR3 has 15 amino acids. Germline V CDR1 and CDR2: MGHRA, YSYEKL. Trimming removed 4 bases from V and 6 bases from J, with 19 bases in between. The CDR3 is CASSPSGGSLFEQYF. DNA of the CDR3: TGCGCCAGCAGCCCCTCGGGCGGCTCCCTTTTCGAGCAGTACTTC.

The rearrangement links TRBV5-5 to TRBJ2-2; TRBD2 matches 7 bases. With V trimmed by 6 bases and J by 0 bases, 5 bases remained unmatched. Germline V lookup: CDR1 SGHKS, CDR2 YYEKEE (reference sequence). The CDR3 loop spans 15 amino acids. The CDR3 protein is CASTEGLSNTGELFF. The CDR3 nucleotides are TGTGCCAGCACCGAGGGACTATCGAACACCGGGGAGCTGTTTTTT.

This chain joins TRBV5-1 and TRBJ1-2, with D possibly being TRBD1 (5 bases). Germline V CDR1 and CDR2: SGHRS, YFSETQ. The germline V and J ends were trimmed by 4 bases and 0 bases, with 13 bases remaining between them. The CDR3 has 15 amino acids. CDR3 sequence: CASSGGQTSNYGYTF. CDR3 nucleotide sequence: TGCGCCAGCAGCGGTGGACAAACATCTAACTATGGCTACACCTTC.

This clone has a handful of counts. The rearrangement joins TRBV4-3 to TRBJ2-7; weak D call: TRBD1 (6 bases). Trimming left V 0 bases short and J 0 bases short, with 9 bases between. The CDR3 is 15 residues long. CDR1 LGHNA and CDR2 YSLEER come from the germline V gene. CDR3 in DNA: TGCGCCAGCAGCCAAGAACAGGGTAGCTCCTACGAGCAGTACTTC. This gives the protein CASSQEQGSSYEQYF.

This chain connects TRBV7-9 to TRBJ2-3; D is unclear. The CDR3 covers 14 residues. From germline, CDR1 is SEHNR and CDR2 FQNEAQ (reference sequence). The V end lost 3 bases, the J end lost 1 base, and 8 bases lay between the germline ends. CDR3 bases: TGTGCCAGCAGCTTTCCCGCTCGCACAGATACGCAGTATTTT. The encoded protein is CASSFPARTDTQYF.

This chain joins TRBV5-4 and TRBJ2-6; a weak D match, TRBD1 (6 bases). Looked up from germline, CDR1 is SGHNT and CDR2 is YYREEE (reference sequence). This CDR3 is built from 14 residues. The germline V and J ends were trimmed by 7 bases and 4 bases, with 12 bases remaining between them. CDR3 in amino acids: CASFTGPGANVLTF. The DNA of the CDR3 is TGTGCCAGCTTCACAGGGCCCGGGGCCAACGTCCTGACTTTC.

This sequence joins TRBV9 and TRBJ1-1; no reliable D call. CDR3 size: 16 residues. Per the germline V gene, CDR1 is SGDLS and CDR2 is YYNGEE. Trimming cost V 7 bases and J 4 bases, with 23 bases left between them. CDR3: CASSGITGGRGTEAFF. The DNA for the CDR3 is TGTGCCAGCTCCGGAATTACGGGTGGCCGGGGCACTGAAGCTTTCTTT. Drawing the rest from reference TRBV9 and TRBJ1-1, the complete variable domain is DSGVTQTPKHLITATGQRVTLRCSPRSGDLSVYWYQQSLDQGLQFLIQYYNGEERAKGNILERFSAQQFPDLHSELNLSSLELGDSALYFCASSGITGGRGTEAFFGQGTRLTVV.

The CDR3 bases are TGTGCCAGCAGCCCCGGGACAGGGACTCGCTATGGCTACACCTTC. Translation gives CASSPGTGTRYGYTF. The chain links TRBV7-2 to TRBJ1-2; 9 bases line up with TRBD1. The CDR3 extends over 15 amino acids. V lost 5 bases and J lost 4; bases outside the gene matches: 8. Germline lookup yields CDR1 SGHTA and CDR2 FQGNSA.

The chain carries TRBV6-5 and TRBJ2-7; 11 bases fit TRBD2. The ends lost 0 bases at V and 9 bases at J; junction bases unmatched: 7. Germline V gene lookup returns CDR1 MNHEY and CDR2 SVGAGI. There are 15 residues in the CDR3. CDR3 sequence (DNA): TGTGCCAGCAGTTACTCCCTAGCGGGAGGTAAGGGGCAGTACTTC. It yields the protein CASSYSLAGGKGQYF.

This clone appeared a single time. This chain links TRBV7-9 with TRBJ2-5, with 10 bases fitting TRBD1. Germline CDR1 SEHNR, CDR2 FQNEAQ (reference sequence). This CDR3 contains 15 residues. With V trimmed by 1 base and J by 1 base, 0 bases remained unmatched. The chain's CDR3 is CASSLGTGGQETQYF. Written as DNA, the CDR3 is TGTGCCAGCAGCTTAGGGACAGGGGGCCAAGAGACCCAGTACTTC.

This chain joins TRBV7-9 and TRBJ1-2; D might be TRBD1 (5 bases). The germline V gene encodes CDR1 SEHNR and CDR2 FQNEAQ (reference sequence). V shed 4 bases and J shed 6 bases, with 15 bases lying between them. The CDR3 loop spans 14 amino acids. The CDR3 loop reads CASSSIRGPHGYTF. CDR3 in DNA: TGTGCCAGCAGCTCAATAAGGGGACCTCATGGCTACACCTTC.

The V gene is TRBV13, the J gene TRBJ1-2; D is unresolved. The V gene's germline CDR1 is PRHDT and CDR2 FYEKMQ (reference sequence). V was cut by 0 bases and J by 3 bases, with 11 bases left in between. The CDR3 is 15 residues long. The CDR3 region is CASSLGLKEDYGYTF. The CDR3 nucleotides are TGTGCCAGCAGCTTAGGCCTCAAGGAGGACTATGGCTACACCTTC.

The gene calls are TRBV27 and TRBJ2-1, with 10 bases identical to TRBD2. This CDR3 is 16 amino acids long. Trimming cost V 3 bases and J 5 bases; bases outside gene matches: 7. Per germline, CDR1 MNHEY and CDR2 SMNVEV (reference sequence). CDR3 sequence: CASSLPRLAGDNEQFF. As DNA, the CDR3 is TGTGCCAGCAGTTTGCCCCGCCTAGCGGGGGACAATGAGCAGTTCTTC.

This sequence joins TRBV15 and TRBJ1-2; D call uncertain. The CDR3 is made up of 14 amino acids. V was cut by 3 bases and J by 0 bases, with 8 bases left in between. Germline lookup yields CDR1 LNHNV and CDR2 YYDKDF (reference sequence). CDR3 sequence (DNA): TGTGCCACCAGCAGCGACATTACTAACTATGGCTACACCTTC. Protein sequence: CATSSDITNYGYTF.

This clone was seen only once. The chain employs TRBV5-1 and TRBJ2-5; D unresolved. With 3 bases removed from V and 9 bases from J, the gap between germline ends came to 15 bases. The CDR3 is 13 amino acids. The germline CDR1 and CDR2 sequences are SGHRS and YFSETQ. This CDR3 reads CASSSRQKRPQYF. CDR3 DNA: TGCGCCAGCAGCTCCCGCCAGAAGAGACCCCAGTACTTC. Together with reference TRBV5-1 and TRBJ2-5, the CDR3 gives the full variable domain: KAGVTQTPRYLIKTRGQQVTLSCSPISGHRSVSWYQQTPGQGLQFLFEYFSETQRNKGNFPGRFSGRQFSNSRSEMNVSTLELGDSALYLCASSSRQKRPQYFGPGTRLLVL.

Regarding this clone: This specimen includes other DNA sequences encoding the same CDR3. The rearrangement joins TRBV19 to TRBJ2-1, with D hard to call. Germline CDR1 is LNHDA and CDR2 is SQIVND (reference sequence). This CDR3 contains 11 residues. Trimming removed 3 bases from V and 3 bases from J, with 0 bases in between. CDR3 residues: CASSIYNEQFF. As DNA, the CDR3 is TGTGCCAGTAGTATCTACAATGAGCAGTTCTTC.

This clone has more than one count but fewer than ten. The chain has TRBV5-6 and TRBJ2-7; possibly TRBD1 for D (5 bases). V was shortened by 0 bases and J by 3 bases, with 7 bases between the two germline ends. The CDR3 is 13 amino acids. Germline lookup yields CDR1 SGHDT and CDR2 YYEEEE. CDR3 in DNA: TGTGCCAGCAGCTTGGCAGGGAACTACGAGCAGTACTTC. This codes for CASSLAGNYEQYF.

V gene TRBV4-1 combines with J gene TRBJ2-3, with D tentatively TRBD1 (6 bases). The CDR3 is 14 amino acids. CDR1 MGHRA and CDR2 YSYEKL come from the germline V gene. With 0 bases removed from V and 3 bases from J, the gap between germline ends came to 7 bases. CDR3 coding DNA: TGCGCCAGCAGCCAAGAAGGGGGAACAGATACGCAGTATTTT. Its translation: CASSQEGGTDTQYF.

This chain joins TRBV7-6 and TRBJ2-2; D might be TRBD1 or TRBD2, each matching 6 bases. The V gene's germline CDR1 is SGHVS and CDR2 FNYEAQ. Trimming shortened V by 5 bases and J by 2 bases, and 12 bases separated the two germline ends. CDR3 length equals 15 residues. CDR3 in amino acids: CASSKWGANTGELFF. DNA of the CDR3: TGTGCCAGCAGCAAATGGGGGGCCAACACCGGGGAGCTGTTTTTT.

This chain uses TRBV7-3 with TRBJ2-7; D may be TRBD1 or TRBD2 (5 bases each). Germline V gene lookup returns CDR1 SGHTA and CDR2 FQGTGA. The CDR3 extends over 13 amino acids. V lost 3 bases to trimming and J lost 7 bases, with 13 bases between them. The CDR3 protein is CASSFSAGGEQYF. The DNA of the CDR3 is TGTGCCAGCAGCTTCTCAGCTGGGGGAGAGCAGTACTTC.

This clone occurred once. The chain carries TRBV30 and TRBJ1-3; possibly TRBD1 for D (5 bases). Looked up from germline, CDR1 is GTSNPN and CDR2 is SVGIG (reference sequence). This CDR3 has 14 amino acids. The V end was cut by 5 bases, the J end by 2 bases, with 13 bases between. The CDR3 is CAWAQGLTGNTIYF. The CDR3 DNA is TGTGCCTGGGCCCAGGGTTTGACTGGAAACACCATATATTTT.

This sequence joins TRBV27 and TRBJ1-4, with D perhaps TRBD1 (5 bases). Germline CDR1 is MNHEY and CDR2 is SMNVEV (reference sequence). V lost 6 bases to trimming and J lost 7 bases, with 15 bases between them. The CDR3 spans 14 residues. CDR3 sequence reads: CASSTLPTGEKLFF. In DNA form, the CDR3 reads TGTGCCAGCAGCACACTACCCACAGGTGAAAAACTGTTTTTT.

The table lists this clone with a count of one. The chain links TRBV27 to TRBJ1-5; 7 bases match TRBD1. The CDR3 runs to 13 residues. Germline CDR1 is MNHEY and CDR2 is SMNVEV (reference sequence). V was clipped by 6 bases and J by 5 bases; unmatched bases: 4. The CDR3 is CASRQGMDQPQHF. Written as DNA, the CDR3 is TGTGCCAGCAGACAGGGGATGGATCAGCCCCAGCATTTT.

The rearrangement uses TRBV6-1 and TRBJ2-3; TRBD2 might be the D (6 bases). The ends were cut back, 2 bases at V and 0 bases at J, with 12 bases in the middle. This CDR3 contains 16 residues. Germline V gives CDR1 MNHNS, CDR2 SASEGT. CDR3 region: CASSELGGASTDTQYF. In DNA, the CDR3 is TGTGCCAGCAGTGAACTAGGCGGGGCTAGCACAGATACGCAGTATTTT.

The CDR3: CASSFQDRTDTQYF. The CDR3 region has the DNA TGTGCCAGCAGCTTCCAGGACCGCACAGATACGCAGTATTTT. J is TRBJ2-3 and V is TRBV7-2; unclear D gene. The V end was cut by 3 bases, the J end by 1 base, with 8 bases between. Per germline, CDR1 SGHTA and CDR2 FQGNSA. The CDR3 runs to 14 residues.